The T cell receptor beta chain described here comes from a study of T cell repertoires in cytomegalovirus infection. Study as a whole: Newly reported HLA-C-restricted and thoroughly characterized HLA-B-restricted CMV epitopes were employed. Indicated by public TCR beta signatures were CMV infection and matching HLA type. Regarding the study as a whole: CMV carriers having the relevant HLA were flagged by cumulative public TCR beta family frequency. CMV-specific TCR beta clonotypes restricted by HLA-C dominated the ex vivo response.

Per the germline V gene, CDR1 is SGHRS and CDR2 is YFSETQ. The ends were cut back, 3 bases at V and 0 bases at J, with 16 bases in the middle. The CDR3 length is 17 residues. The table lists this clonotype with a few counts. The antigen is not known. TCRdb itself ran the reads through MiXCR, one entry per CDR3 protein. Here the sample spans about 890,000 distinct CDR3 sequences, around 32% being singletons. The receptor was derived from a human donor in good health (CMV status not recorded). Some clones in this sample may be carry-over from other donors' samples. The chain joins TRBV5-1 to TRBJ2-1; D remains unclear. The specimen was cultured CD8+ T cells from PBMCs, collected from culture after CMV antigen stimulation. CDR3 nucleotides: TGCGCCAGCAGCTCCCCCAAGATTATAAGCTCCTACAATGAGCAGTTCTTC. This encodes CASSSPKIISSYNEQFF.